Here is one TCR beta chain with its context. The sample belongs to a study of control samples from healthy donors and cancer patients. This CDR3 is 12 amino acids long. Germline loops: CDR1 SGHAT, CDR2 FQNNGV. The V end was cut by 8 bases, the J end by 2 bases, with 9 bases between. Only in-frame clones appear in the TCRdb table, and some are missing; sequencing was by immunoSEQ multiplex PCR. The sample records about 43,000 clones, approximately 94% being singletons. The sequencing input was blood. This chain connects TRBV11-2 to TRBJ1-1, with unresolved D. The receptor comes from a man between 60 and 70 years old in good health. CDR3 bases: TGTGCCAGCGCTCGGATTAACACTGAAGCTTTCTTT. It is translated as CASARINTEAFF.